This entry is about one T cell receptor (beta chain). As yet, its antigen is unknown. The data were obtained in a study of cytomegalovirus exposure and HLA in healthy donors. Primers for the PCR totalled 60 Vbeta and 13 Jbeta. In the original processing: Among the unique TCR beta chains that a later analysis counted, roughly 80 million in all, roughly 11 million were shared. The method was immunoSEQ multiplex PCR; TCRdb's version includes in-frame clones alone and lacks a portion of them. The V and J calls and clone size come from that table; D and trimming were worked out from the DNA. In the table there are roughly 150,000 clones, about 75% of which are singletons. Trimming left V 1 base short and J 4 bases short, with 6 bases between. The length of the CDR3 is 13 residues. Per germline, CDR1 SGHAT and CDR2 FQDESV (reference sequence). The study, taken as a whole, reports: No immune exposure information besides CMV serostatus was available. A later analysis linked a missense DCLRE1C variant to TCR beta V- and J-gene trimming.

Sequences were obtained from PBMCs. This sequence originates from a man younger than 30 in good health and CMV-seropositive. V is TRBV11-1 and J is TRBJ2-3, with a possible D match to TRBD2 (6 bases). CDR3 in DNA: TGTGCCAGCAGCTTAGTAGCGGCAGATACGCAGTATTTT. Protein sequence: CASSLVAADTQYF.